This passage covers 21 T cell receptor beta chains from one sample sequenced in a study of blood T cell repertoires in COVID-19. Generated by immunoSEQ multiplex PCR, the TCRdb table keeps only in-frame clones and is missing some. The data show tens of thousands of clones, 90% seen once. Sequenced input: peripheral blood. These receptors were obtained from a man in his fifties with acute or convalescent COVID-19.

J is TRBJ2-1 and V is TRBV7-3, with 9 bases that match TRBD1. The CDR3 covers 18 residues. The trim removed 1 base at V and 7 bases at J, leaving 14 bases unmatched. CDR1 is SGHTA, CDR2 FQGTGA, per germline. The CDR3 here is CASSLKWFSYRGQNEQFF. The CDR3 bases are TGTGCCAGCAGCTTAAAATGGTTCTCCTACAGGGGGCAGAATGAGCAGTTCTTC.

The table lists this clone with a few counts. This sequence joins TRBV5-1 and TRBJ1-3; TRBD1 matches 10 bases. V dropped 6 bases and J dropped 1; count of bases not matched to a gene: 7. The CDR3 loop spans 16 amino acids. CDR1 is SGHRS, CDR2 YFSETQ, per germline. CDR3 in DNA: TGCGCCAGCACCTCCGGGACAGGGGCTTCTGGAAACACCATATATTTT. It translates to CASTSGTGASGNTIYF.

The rearrangement links TRBV5-1 to TRBJ2-5; TRBD2 matches 12 bases. The CDR3 covers 17 residues. V shed 0 bases and J 5 bases; nucleotides not matched to a gene: 8. Germline-derived CDR1 and CDR2 are SGHRS and YFSETQ. The CDR3 is CASSLGLAGGPWETQYF. CDR3 nucleotides: TGCGCCAGCAGCTTGGGGCTAGCGGGAGGGCCGTGGGAGACCCAGTACTTC.

V is TRBV3-1 (or the pseudogene TRBV3-2) and J is TRBJ2-1; 8 bases align to TRBD2. V gave up 1 base and J gave up 10 bases; unmatched junction bases: 9. Looked up from germline, CDR1 is LGHDT and CDR2 is YNNKEL (reference sequence). The CDR3 has 15 amino acids. The CDR3 here is CASSQGGGRSIEQFF. The CDR3, as DNA: TGTGCCAGCAGCCAAGGCGGGGGGAGGTCAATCGAGCAGTTCTTC.

This sequence joins TRBV15 and TRBJ2-1; TRBD1 aligns across 9 bases. The J segment lost 4 bases and the V segment lost 3 bases, leaving 4 bases of the junction unmatched. The CDR3 consists of 15 residues. Germline loops: CDR1 LNHNV, CDR2 YYDKDF (reference sequence). CDR3 residues: CATSRTGGTYNEQFF. CDR3 nucleotide sequence: TGTGCCACCAGCAGGACAGGGGGGACATACAATGAGCAGTTCTTC.

This clone is a singleton in its sample. The J gene is TRBJ2-7, the V gene TRBV6-5, with TRBD1 as a possible D gene (5 bases). Germline V lookup: CDR1 MNHEY, CDR2 SVGAGI. The CDR3 runs 14 residues. With 5 bases removed from V and 0 bases from J, the gap between germline ends came to 11 bases. The CDR3 here is CASSTTESSYEQYF. For the CDR3, the DNA is TGTGCCAGCAGTACGACAGAGAGCTCCTACGAGCAGTACTTC.

The chain combines TRBV3-1 (or the pseudogene TRBV3-2) with TRBJ1-2; TRBD1 matches 9 bases. Losses at the gene ends were 4 bases for V and 3 bases for J; bases not matched to a gene: 9. The length of the CDR3 is 16 residues. Germline values: CDR1 LGHDT, CDR2 YNNKEL (reference sequence). CDR3 bases: TGTGCCAGCAGCCCGTCCTGGACAGGGGCGGACTATGGCTACACCTTC. Protein product: CASSPSWTGADYGYTF.

V usage is TRBV29-1 and J usage is TRBJ2-7; 7 positions match TRBD1. The V gene end was trimmed by 7 bases and the J gene end by 5 bases; junction bases not matched to a gene: 8. This CDR3 spans 12 amino acids. CDR1 is SQVTM and CDR2 is ANQGSEA in the germline V gene. The CDR3 DNA reads TGCAGCGCCCTCGGGACAGTCAACGAGCAGTACTTC. It specifies CSALGTVNEQYF.

The J gene is TRBJ2-7, the V gene TRBV27; TRBD2 matches at 8 bases. This CDR3 has 13 residues. The germline V gene has CDR1 MNHEY and CDR2 SMNVEV (reference sequence). The ends lost 6 bases at V and 3 bases at J; junction bases unmatched: 4. The CDR3 spells CASSTSGFYEQYF. CDR3 in DNA: TGTGCCAGCAGCACTAGCGGATTCTACGAGCAGTACTTC.

The V call is TRBV7-3, the J call TRBJ2-2; 8 nucleotides align to TRBD2. Germline lookup yields CDR1 SGHTA and CDR2 FQGTGA. The V and J ends lost 0 bases and 3 bases, in that order; junction bases with no gene match: 3. This CDR3 contains 16 residues. CDR3 coding DNA: TGTGCCAGCAGCTTAACTAGCGGGACATACACCGGGGAGCTGTTTTTT. Translation: CASSLTSGTYTGELFF. The whole variable domain, filled in from reference TRBV7-3 and TRBJ2-2, reads GAGVSQTPSNKVTEKGKYVELRCDPISGHTALYWYRQSLGQGPEFLIYFQGTGAADDSGLPNDRFFAVRPEGSVSTLKIQRTERGDSAVYLCASSLTSGTYTGELFFGEGSRLTVL.

The CDR3 region has the DNA TGTGCCAAGCGGGAGCCCACCTACGAGCAGTACTTC. This codes for CAKREPTYEQYF. The genes are TRBV6-5 and TRBJ2-7; 8 bases map to TRBD2. The CDR3 consists of 12 residues. The trim removed 10 bases at V and 2 bases at J, leaving 4 bases unmatched. Germline CDR1 is MNHEY and CDR2 is SVGAGI.

The rearrangement joins TRBV3-1 (or the pseudogene TRBV3-2) to TRBJ2-2, with D tentatively TRBD1 (7 bases). V lost 4 bases to trimming and J lost 4 bases, with 16 bases between them. The V gene's germline CDR1 is LGHDT and CDR2 YNNKEL (reference sequence). CDR3 length: 16 amino acids. The chain's CDR3 is CASSRGGGASTGELFF. Here the CDR3 DNA reads TGTGCCAGCAGCCGTGGAGGGGGCGCGAGCACCGGGGAGCTGTTTTTT.

CDR3 residues: CASSLRQLPYYNEQFF. The CDR3 coding sequence is TGTGCCAGCAGTTTGCGACAGTTACCCTACTACAATGAGCAGTTCTTC. The rearrangement links TRBV27 to TRBJ2-1, with a possible D match to TRBD1 (5 bases). The CDR3 totals 16 residues. The V end lost 3 bases, the J end lost 3 bases, and 15 bases lay between the germline ends. Germline V gives CDR1 MNHEY, CDR2 SMNVEV (reference sequence).

V gene TRBV30 combines with J gene TRBJ1-2; 9 bases map to TRBD1. The germline V gene has CDR1 GTSNPN and CDR2 SVGIG (reference sequence). The CDR3 runs 16 residues. The trim removed 1 base at V and 4 bases at J, leaving 10 bases unmatched. For the CDR3, the DNA is TGTGCCTGGAGTGACGAAGGGACAGGGCCTTTCTATGGCTACACCTTC. It is translated as CAWSDEGTGPFYGYTF.

V and J are TRBV29-1 and TRBJ2-1, with 10 bases aligning to TRBD2. The CDR3 is 15 residues long. The junction had 10 bases not matched to a gene; V was cut back by 2 bases and J by 9 bases. Germline V gene lookup returns CDR1 SQVTM and CDR2 ANQGSEA. CDR3 amino acids: CSVERLAGVQSEQFF. The CDR3, as DNA: TGCAGCGTTGAAAGGCTAGCGGGAGTTCAGTCTGAGCAGTTCTTC.

The chain carries TRBV19 and TRBJ1-6; D perhaps matches TRBD1 (6 bases). The CDR3 contains 17 residues. The ends were cut back, 3 bases at V and 6 bases at J, with 18 bases in the middle. Germline V gene sequence: CDR1 LNHDA, CDR2 SQIVND (reference sequence). The CDR3 nucleotides are TGTGCCAGTAGTATTAAGGGGCAGGGGCCCCCTAATTCACCCCTCCACTTT. Protein: CASSIKGQGPPNSPLHF.

V gene TRBV28 combines with J gene TRBJ1-1; tentative D call: TRBD1 (5 bases). Germline loops: CDR1 MDHEN, CDR2 SYDVKM. Deletions cut 4 bases from V and 11 bases from J, with 23 bases between. There are 15 residues in the CDR3. The CDR3 coding sequence is TGTGCCAGCAGTTCACAGGTGGTGGGCGAGCAGAGGGCTTTCTTT. Protein product: CASSSQVVGEQRAFF.

This clone was seen only once. The chain joins TRBV5-5 to TRBJ2-6, with D possibly matching TRBD1 (5 bases). This CDR3 comprises 15 residues. The V gene's germline CDR1 is SGHKS and CDR2 YYEKEE (reference sequence). The V end was cut by 2 bases, the J end by 2 bases, with 8 bases between. CDR3 sequence: CASSLTGTGANVLTF. The CDR3 DNA sequence: TGTGCCAGCAGCTTAACAGGTACTGGGGCCAACGTCCTGACTTTC.

The gene calls are TRBV9 and TRBJ1-1; a weak D match, TRBD1 (6 bases). The CDR3 has 15 amino acids. Germline V gene lookup returns CDR1 SGDLS and CDR2 YYNGEE. V was trimmed by 0 bases and J by 6 bases, leaving 15 bases between them. The CDR3 region has the DNA TGTGCCAGCAGCGTAGACGGGGGGCACGGCGCTGAAGCTTTCTTT. Its protein product is CASSVDGGHGAEAFF.

The V call is TRBV19, the J call TRBJ2-5, with D uncertain. This CDR3 has 15 amino acids. Trimming took off 6 bases at V and 4 bases at J, with 18 bases between the two ends. Germline CDR1 and CDR2: LNHDA and SQIVND (reference sequence). The CDR3 DNA reads TGTGCCAGTAGAGTAACTCCAAATGAGCGAGAGACCCAGTACTTC. Translated: CASRVTPNERETQYF.

The CDR3 bases are TGTGCCAGTAGTGGATTGAGGTTCTCTGGAAACACCATATATTTT. Amino acids: CASSGLRFSGNTIYF. The chain combines TRBV19 with TRBJ1-3; D is undetermined. The CDR3 covers 15 residues. Germline assignment: CDR1 LNHDA and CDR2 SQIVND (reference sequence). V was shortened by 5 bases and J by 0 bases, with 11 bases between the two germline ends.